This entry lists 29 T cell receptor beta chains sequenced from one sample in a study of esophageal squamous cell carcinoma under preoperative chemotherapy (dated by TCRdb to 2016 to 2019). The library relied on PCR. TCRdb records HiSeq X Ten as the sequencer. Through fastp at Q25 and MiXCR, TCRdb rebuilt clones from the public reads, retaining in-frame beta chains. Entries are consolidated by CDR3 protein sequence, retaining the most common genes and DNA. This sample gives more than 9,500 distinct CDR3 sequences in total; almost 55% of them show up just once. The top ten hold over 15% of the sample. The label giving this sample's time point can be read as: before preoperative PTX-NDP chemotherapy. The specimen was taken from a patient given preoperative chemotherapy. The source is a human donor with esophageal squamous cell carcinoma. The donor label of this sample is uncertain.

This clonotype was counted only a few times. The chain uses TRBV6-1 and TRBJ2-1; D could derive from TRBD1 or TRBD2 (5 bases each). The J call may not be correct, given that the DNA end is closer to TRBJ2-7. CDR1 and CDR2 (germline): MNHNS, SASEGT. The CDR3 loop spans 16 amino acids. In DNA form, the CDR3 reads TGTGCCAGCAGGAAAGCCGGGACGGGTAAGGGTAACGAGCAGTACTTC. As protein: CASRKAGTGKGNEQYF.

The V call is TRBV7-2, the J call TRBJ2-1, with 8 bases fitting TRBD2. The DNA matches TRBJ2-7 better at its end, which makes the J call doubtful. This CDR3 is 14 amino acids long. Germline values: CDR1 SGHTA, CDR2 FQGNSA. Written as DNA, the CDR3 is TGTGCCAGCAGCTCGCGGGGGGTCTACAATGAGCAGTACTTC. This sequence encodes CASSSRGVYNEQYF.

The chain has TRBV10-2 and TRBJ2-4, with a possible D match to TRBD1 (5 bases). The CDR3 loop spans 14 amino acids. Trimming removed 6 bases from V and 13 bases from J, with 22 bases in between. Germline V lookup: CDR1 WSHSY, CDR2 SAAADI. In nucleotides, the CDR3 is TGCGCCAGCAGGGGGCTTGAAGAGGAGAATACGCAGTACTTC. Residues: CASRGLEEENTQYF.

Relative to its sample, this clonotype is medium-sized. CDR3 sequence: CASRPEAGVYNEQFF. DNA for the CDR3: TGTGCCAGCAGGCCCGAAGCGGGAGTCTACAATGAGCAGTTCTTC. The V call is TRBV6-1, the J call TRBJ2-1, with 8 bases identical to TRBD2. This CDR3 contains 15 residues. V dropped 6 bases and J dropped 3; count of bases not matched to a gene: 7. CDR1 and CDR2 from the germline V gene are MNHNS and SASEGT.

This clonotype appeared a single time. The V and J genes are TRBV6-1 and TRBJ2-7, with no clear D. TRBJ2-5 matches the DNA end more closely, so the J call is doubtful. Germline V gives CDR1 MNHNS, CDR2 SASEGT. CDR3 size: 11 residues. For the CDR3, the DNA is TGTGCCAGCAGCAGTCCGGGGACCCAGTACTTC. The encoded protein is CASSSPGTQYF.

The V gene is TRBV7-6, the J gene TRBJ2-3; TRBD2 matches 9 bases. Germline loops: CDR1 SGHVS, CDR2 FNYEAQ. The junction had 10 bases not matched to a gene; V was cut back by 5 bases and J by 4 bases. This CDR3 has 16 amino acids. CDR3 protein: CASSRVASGMSDTQYF. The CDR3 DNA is TGTGCCAGCAGCCGGGTGGCTAGCGGGATGTCAGATACGCAGTATTTT.

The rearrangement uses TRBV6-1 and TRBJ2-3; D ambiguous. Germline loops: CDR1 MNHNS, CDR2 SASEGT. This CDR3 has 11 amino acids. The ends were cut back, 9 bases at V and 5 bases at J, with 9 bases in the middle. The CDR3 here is CASMIIDTQYF. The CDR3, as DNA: TGTGCCAGTATGATCATAGATACGCAGTATTTT.

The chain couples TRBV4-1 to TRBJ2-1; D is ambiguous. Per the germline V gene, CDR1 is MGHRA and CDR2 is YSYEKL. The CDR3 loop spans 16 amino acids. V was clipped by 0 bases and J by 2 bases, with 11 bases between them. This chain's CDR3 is CASSQEGPKPYNEQFF. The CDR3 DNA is TGCGCCAGCAGCCAAGAAGGCCCCAAACCCTACAATGAGCAGTTCTTC.

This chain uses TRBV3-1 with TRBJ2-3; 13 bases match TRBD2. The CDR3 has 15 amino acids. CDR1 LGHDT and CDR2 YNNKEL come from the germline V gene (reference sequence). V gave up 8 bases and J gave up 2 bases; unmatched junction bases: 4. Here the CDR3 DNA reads TGTGCCAGCGAGACTAGCGGGGGGCCCACAGATACGCAGTATTTT. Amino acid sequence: CASETSGGPTDTQYF.

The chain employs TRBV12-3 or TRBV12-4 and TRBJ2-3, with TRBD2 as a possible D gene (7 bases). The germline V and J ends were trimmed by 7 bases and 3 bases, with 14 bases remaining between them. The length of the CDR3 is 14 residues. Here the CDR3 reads CASKKRGGTDTQYF. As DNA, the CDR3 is TGTGCCAGCAAGAAAAGGGGGGGAACAGATACGCAGTATTTT.

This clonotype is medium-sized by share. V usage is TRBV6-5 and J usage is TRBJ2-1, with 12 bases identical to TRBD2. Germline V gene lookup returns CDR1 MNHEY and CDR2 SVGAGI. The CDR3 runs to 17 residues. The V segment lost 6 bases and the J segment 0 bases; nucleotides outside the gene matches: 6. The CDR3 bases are TGTGCCAGCAGAGGTACTAGCGGGAGGTTCTCCTACAATGAGCAGTTCTTC. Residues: CASRGTSGRFSYNEQFF.

The CDR3 DNA reads as TGTGCCAGCACCCTTTATACCGGGAAGAGCACCGGGGAGCTGTTTTTT. Amino acids: CASTLYTGKSTGELFF. V gene TRBV27 combines with J gene TRBJ2-2, with D possibly matching TRBD2 (5 bases). V shed 7 bases and J shed 4 bases, with 19 bases lying between them. This CDR3 is built from 16 residues. CDR1 is MNHEY, CDR2 SMNVEV, per germline (reference sequence).

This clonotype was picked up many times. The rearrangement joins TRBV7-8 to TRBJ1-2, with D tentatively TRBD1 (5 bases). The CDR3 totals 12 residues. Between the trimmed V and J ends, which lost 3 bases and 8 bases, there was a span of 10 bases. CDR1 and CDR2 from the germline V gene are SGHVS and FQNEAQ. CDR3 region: CASSFRKGGYTF. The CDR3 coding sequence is TGTGCCAGCAGCTTTCGGAAGGGGGGCTACACCTTC.

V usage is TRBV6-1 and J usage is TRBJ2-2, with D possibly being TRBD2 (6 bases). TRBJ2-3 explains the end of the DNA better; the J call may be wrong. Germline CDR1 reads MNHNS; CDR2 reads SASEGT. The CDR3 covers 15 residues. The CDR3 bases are TGTGCCAGCAGTCGAAGTCTAGCGAACACCGGGGAGCAGTATTTT. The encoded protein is CASSRSLANTGEQYF.

The DNA for the CDR3 is TGTGCCAGCATTGGCGGGGCCATGAACACTGAAGCTTTCTTT. Amino acids: CASIGGAMNTEAFF. The chain has TRBV6-1 and TRBJ1-1; D possibly corresponds to TRBD1 (5 bases). Deletions cut 7 bases from V and 0 bases from J, with 12 bases between. The V gene's germline CDR1 is MNHNS and CDR2 SASEGT. The CDR3 has 14 residues.

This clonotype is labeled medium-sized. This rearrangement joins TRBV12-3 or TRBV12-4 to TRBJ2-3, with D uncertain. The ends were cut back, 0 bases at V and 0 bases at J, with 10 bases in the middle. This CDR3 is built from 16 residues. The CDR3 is CASSLAKGTSTDTQYF. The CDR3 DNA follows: TGTGCCAGCAGTTTAGCCAAGGGAACTAGCACAGATACGCAGTATTTT.

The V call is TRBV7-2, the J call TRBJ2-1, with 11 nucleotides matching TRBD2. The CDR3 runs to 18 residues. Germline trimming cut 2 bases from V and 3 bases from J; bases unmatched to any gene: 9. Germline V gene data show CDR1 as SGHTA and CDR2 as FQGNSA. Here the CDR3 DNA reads TGTGCCAGCAGCTTAAGGGTCACTAGCGGGAGATTCTACAATGAGCAGTTCTTC. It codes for CASSLRVTSGRFYNEQFF. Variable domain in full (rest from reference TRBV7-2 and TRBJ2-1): GAGVSQSPSNKVTEKGKDVELRCDPISGHTALYWYRQSLGQGLEFLIYFQGNSAPDKSGLPSDRFSAERTGGSVSTLTIQRTQQEDSAVYLCASSLRVTSGRFYNEQFFGPGTRLTVL.

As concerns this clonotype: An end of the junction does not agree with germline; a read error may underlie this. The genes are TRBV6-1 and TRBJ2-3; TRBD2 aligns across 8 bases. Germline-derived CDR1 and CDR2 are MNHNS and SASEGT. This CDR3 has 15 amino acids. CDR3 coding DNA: TGTGCCAGCAGTCCCCGGGGGGGGAGCAAAGATACGCAGTATTTT. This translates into CASSPRGGSKDTQYF.

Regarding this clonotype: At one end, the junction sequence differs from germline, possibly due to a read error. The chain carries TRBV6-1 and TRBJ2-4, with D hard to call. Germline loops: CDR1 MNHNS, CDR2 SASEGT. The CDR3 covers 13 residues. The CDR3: CASSLCPQKIQYF. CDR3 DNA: TGTGCCAGTTCTCTCTGCCCCCAAAAGATTCAGTACTTC.

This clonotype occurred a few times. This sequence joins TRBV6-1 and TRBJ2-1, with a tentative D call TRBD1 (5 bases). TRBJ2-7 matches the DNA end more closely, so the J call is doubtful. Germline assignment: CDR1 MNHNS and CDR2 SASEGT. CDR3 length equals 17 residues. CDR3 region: CASSPLRGPGRTYEQYF. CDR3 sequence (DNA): TGTGCCAGCAGCCCACTTAGGGGTCCGGGTAGAACTTACGAGCAGTACTTC.

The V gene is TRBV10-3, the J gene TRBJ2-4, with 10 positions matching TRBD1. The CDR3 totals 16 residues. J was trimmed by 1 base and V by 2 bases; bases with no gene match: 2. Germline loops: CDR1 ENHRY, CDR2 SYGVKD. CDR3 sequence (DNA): TGTGCCATCAGTGAGGACAGGGGGCTTGCCAAAAACATTCAGTACTTC. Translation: CAISEDRGLAKNIQYF.

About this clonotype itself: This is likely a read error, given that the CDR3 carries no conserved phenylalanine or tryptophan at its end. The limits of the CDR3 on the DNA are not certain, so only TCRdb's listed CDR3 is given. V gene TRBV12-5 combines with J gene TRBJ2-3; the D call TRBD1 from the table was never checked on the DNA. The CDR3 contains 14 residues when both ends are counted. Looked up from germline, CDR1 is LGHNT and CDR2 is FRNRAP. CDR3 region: CASGLREGATSSTS.

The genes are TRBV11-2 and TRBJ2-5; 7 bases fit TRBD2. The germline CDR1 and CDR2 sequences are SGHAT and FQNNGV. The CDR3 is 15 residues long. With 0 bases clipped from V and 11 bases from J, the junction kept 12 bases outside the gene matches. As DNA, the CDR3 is TGTGCCAGCAGCTTAGAAGCGGGATTCAACAATGAGCAGTACTTC. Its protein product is CASSLEAGFNNEQYF.

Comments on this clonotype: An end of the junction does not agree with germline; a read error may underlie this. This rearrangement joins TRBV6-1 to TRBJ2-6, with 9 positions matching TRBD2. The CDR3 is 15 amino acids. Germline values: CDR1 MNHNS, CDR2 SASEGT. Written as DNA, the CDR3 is TGTGCCAGCAGTGATGCTAGCGGGACCCAAGACACCCAGTCTTTC. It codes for CASSDASGTQDTQSF.

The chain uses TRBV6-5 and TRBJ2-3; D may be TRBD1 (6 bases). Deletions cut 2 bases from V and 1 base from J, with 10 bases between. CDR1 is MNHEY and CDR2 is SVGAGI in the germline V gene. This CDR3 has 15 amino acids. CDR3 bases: TGTGCCAGCAGTTACGGGGGACAACGCACAGATACGCAGTATTTT. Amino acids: CASSYGGQRTDTQYF.

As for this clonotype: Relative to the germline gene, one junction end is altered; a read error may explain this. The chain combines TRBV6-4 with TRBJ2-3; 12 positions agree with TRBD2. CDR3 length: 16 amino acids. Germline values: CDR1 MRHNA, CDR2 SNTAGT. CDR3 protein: CASSDSTSGSTETQYF. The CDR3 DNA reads TGTGCCAGCAGTGACTCGACTAGCGGGAGCACAGAGACGCAGTACTTT.

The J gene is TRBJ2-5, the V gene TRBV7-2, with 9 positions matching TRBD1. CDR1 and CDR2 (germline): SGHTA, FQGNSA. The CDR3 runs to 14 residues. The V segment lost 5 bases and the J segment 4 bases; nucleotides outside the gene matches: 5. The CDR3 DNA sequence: TGTGCCAGCAGCCCACAGGGGGCAGGAGAGACCCAGTACTTC. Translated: CASSPQGAGETQYF.

This chain's CDR3 is CASSSSDGGNEQYF. The CDR3 nucleotides read TGTGCCAGCAGCTCCTCGGATGGGGGCAATGAGCAGTACTTC. V gene TRBV7-8 combines with J gene TRBJ2-1; TRBD1 is a possible D gene (6 bases). The J call is in doubt because the DNA end fits TRBJ2-7 better. Germline values: CDR1 SGHVS, CDR2 FQNEAQ. CDR3 length equals 14 residues.

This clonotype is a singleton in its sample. In nucleotides, the CDR3 is TGTGCCAGCAGCGGACAGTTCAAAAACACCCAGTACTTC. It translates to CASSGQFKNTQYF. The chain uses TRBV6-1 and TRBJ2-4, with D perhaps TRBD1 (6 bases). CDR3 length: 13 residues. The V end was cut by 6 bases, the J end by 13 bases, with 19 bases between. Germline CDR1 reads MNHNS; CDR2 reads SASEGT.